This T cell receptor beta chain was documented in a study of T cells in narcolepsy. Background on the study: Donors had narcolepsy type 1 or type 2, or were healthy controls.

Data came from immunoSEQ multiplex PCR; TCRdb stores just in-frame clones and leaves some out. Here the sample spans about 35,000 clones, around 80% being singletons. CDR1 is MNHNS, CDR2 SASEGT, per germline. The CDR3 runs to 15 residues. Trimming took 2 bases from V and 7 from J; bases not matched to a gene: 10. Findings and caveats of the study: HCRT-specific and TRIB2-specific autoreactive clonotypes appeared among same-patient CSF and blood CD4+ clonotypes. Healthy controls reportedly lacked the autoreactive clonotypes serially found in patients' blood. In some patient and control memory CD4+ samples, autoreactive clones were absent.

Of note for this clone: Antigen: not known.

The rearrangement links TRBV6-1 to TRBJ1-1; 7 positions match TRBD1. This clonotype was sampled from a human donor in good health. Material for sequencing was memory (CD45RA-) CD4+ T cells from blood. CDR3 DNA: TGTGCCAGCAGTGAACTCAGGGGGAAGGGTAGTGAAGCTTTCTTT. Protein sequence: CASSELRGKGSEAFF.